Here is one T cell receptor beta chain with its context. Its target is unknown. Assembly of TCR beta libraries relied on iRepertoire HTBI primers together with Arm-PCR of CDR3 regions. TCRdb reprocessed the multiplex PCR reads via MiXCR and lists one record per CDR3 protein. The table includes roughly 350,000 distinct CDR3 sequences, about a sixth detected once. The data derive from a study of regulatory T cells in long-lasting Graves disease. Whole-study results and caveats: Only a small sample size was used, which may have cut accuracy.

The time point here: newly diagnosed GD, antithyroid drugs for less than 3 months. With RNA extracted from PBMCs as input, the TCR library was made. V was pared by 2 bases and J by 7 bases, with 4 bases of the junction left unmatched. There are 14 residues in the CDR3. The germline V gene has CDR1 MGHDK and CDR2 SYGVNS. The same sample was also studied in work on T cells in Graves' hyperthyroidism and ophthalmopathy.

This TCR came from a man aged 40-55 years with Graves disease. Sample: peripheral blood mononuclear cells (PBMCs), taken at new diagnosis, from a patient treated with antithyroid drugs. The chain carries TRBV25-1 and TRBJ2-1, with 8 positions matching TRBD1. This chain's CDR3 is CASSEQGAQNEQFF. The CDR3 coding sequence is TGTGCCAGCAGTGAACAGGGGGCGCAGAATGAGCAGTTCTTC.